The 7 T cell receptor beta chains presented below share a single source sample, sequenced in a study of T-cell reconstitution after alpha-beta-depleted transplantation in children. The library targeted TCRbeta and was prepared with unique molecular identifiers. TCRdb re-derived calls from the PCR reads in MiXCR, one entry per CDR3 protein. The sample consists of 260,000 or so distinct CDR3 sequences, around 12% of them appearing once. The sample here was PBMCs from the stem cell graft donor, taken from the stem cell graft. The receptors come from a human donor who donated a stem cell graft to a child with acute lymphoblastic leukemia.

This clonotype was recorded many times. This chain uses TRBV20-1 with TRBJ2-1; maybe TRBD2 (5 bases). The CDR3 consists of 14 residues. The germline V gene has CDR1 DFQATT and CDR2 SNEGSKA (reference sequence). Trimming left V 3 bases short and J 5 bases short, with 14 bases between. The CDR3 sequence is CSARGLALHNEQFF. The CDR3, as DNA: TGCAGTGCTAGGGGTCTAGCACTACACAATGAGCAGTTCTTC.

This clonotype was seen many times. The genes are TRBV13 and TRBJ2-7, with D perhaps TRBD2 (5 bases). Trimming left V 5 bases short and J 2 bases short, with 13 bases between. The CDR3 is 14 residues long. Germline CDR1 PRHDT, CDR2 FYEKMQ (reference sequence). The CDR3 DNA sequence: TGTGCCAGCAGCCCAACCCACGGGACCTACGAGCAGTACTTC. Its translation is CASSPTHGTYEQYF.

There are a few counts of this clonotype. CDR3 bases: TGCAGTGCTCCTCGGGGGGCCGCTGCCTATGGCTACACCTTC. It codes for CSAPRGAAAYGYTF. The V and J genes are TRBV20-1 and TRBJ1-2; D possibly corresponds to TRBD1 (6 bases). V was pared by 5 bases and J by 4 bases, with 17 bases between. CDR1 and CDR2 from the germline V gene are DFQATT and SNEGSKA (reference sequence). The CDR3 covers 14 residues.

The sample holds many counts of this clonotype. The rearrangement uses TRBV20-1 and TRBJ2-4; the D gene is possibly TRBD1 (6 bases). This CDR3 region has 17 residues. Germline lookup yields CDR1 DFQATT and CDR2 SNEGSKA (reference sequence). V lost 1 base, J lost 2 bases, and 18 bases lay in between. For the CDR3, the DNA is TGCAGTGCTAGAGGGACAGACAGTTGGGGGACCAAAAACATTCAGTACTTC. Its translation: CSARGTDSWGTKNIQYF.

This clonotype was counted many times. The J gene is TRBJ2-2, the V gene TRBV6-5; D call uncertain. Germline CDR1 and CDR2: MNHEY and SVGAGI. Trimming left V 9 bases short and J 6 bases short, with 11 bases between. CDR3 length: 12 residues. This chain's CDR3 is CASFETSGELFF. CDR3 DNA sequence: TGTGCCAGTTTTGAGACATCCGGGGAGCTGTTTTTT.

This clonotype was counted many times. The CDR3 DNA reads as TGTGCCAGCAGCAAACTAGCGGGGGACCAAGAGACCCAGTACTTC. Amino acid sequence: CASSKLAGDQETQYF. V and J are TRBV7-8 and TRBJ2-5; 11 bases align to TRBD2. J was trimmed by 0 bases and V by 5 bases; bases with no gene match: 2. There are 15 residues in the CDR3. CDR1 SGHVS and CDR2 FQNEAQ come from the germline V gene.

Many counts were recorded for this clonotype. The chain uses TRBV10-2 and TRBJ1-5; D not resolved. This CDR3 spans 13 amino acids. V dropped 4 bases and J dropped 8 bases, with 12 bases sitting between them. Germline CDR1 reads WSHSY; CDR2 reads SAAADI. The CDR3 DNA reads as TGCGCCAGCAGTGGACAAGGGCGAGAGCCCCAGCATTTT. It translates to CASSGQGREPQHF.